Following are 2 T cell receptor beta chains from one sample sequenced in a study of blood T cell repertoires in COVID-19. Generated by immunoSEQ multiplex PCR, the TCRdb table keeps only in-frame clones and is missing some. Altogether 55,000 to 75,000 clones are present, about 80% being singletons, with the ten largest covering under 3.5%. Sample: peripheral blood. The receptors come from a man aged 60-69 years with acute or convalescent COVID-19.

The V and J genes are TRBV24-1 and TRBJ2-7; perhaps TRBD2 as D (6 bases). The CDR3 consists of 13 residues. Germline loops: CDR1 KGHDR, CDR2 SFDVKD. The V end lost 6 bases, the J end lost 0 bases, and 8 bases lay between the germline ends. The CDR3 DNA reads TGTGCCACCAGTATCGGGAGCTCCTACGAGCAGTACTTC. Translation gives CATSIGSSYEQYF.

This chain joins TRBV19 and TRBJ1-1, with D possibly being TRBD1 (6 bases). Deletions cut 10 bases from V and 2 bases from J, with 14 bases between. CDR1 and CDR2 from the germline V gene are LNHDA and SQIVND (reference sequence). CDR3 length equals 13 residues. Written as DNA, the CDR3 is TGTGCCATTCTCCGGGACACAAACACTGAAGCTTTCTTT. Translating it yields CAILRDTNTEAFF.